Listed below are T cell receptor beta chains from one sample, sequenced in a study of shared clonotypes between healthy human individuals. This table comes from immunoSEQ multiplex PCR, and its TCRdb copy is limited to in-frame clones, with some not included. This sample carries some 2,100,000 clones, around 95% of them seen once, and the ten largest clones take over 0.1%. The specimen was naive CD4+ T cells sorted from blood. These receptors originate from a man aged 18 to 29 in good health. Both conserved end residues are part of each CDR3. The D gene is left open where the match is weak. A row's size may be missing; if present it is once, few, many or a size class.

V gene	D gene	clone size	J gene	CDR3 protein	CDR3 DNA
TRBV4-1	.	.	TRBJ2-2	CASSQDPMRRTLNTGELFF	TGCGCCAGCAGCCAAGATCCGATGAGAAGGACTCTGAACACCGGGGAGCTGTTTTTT
TRBV27	TRBD1	.	TRBJ2-4	CASGRTGTKNIQYF	TGTGCCAGCGGTAGGACAGGAACCAAAAACATTCAGTACTTC
TRBV10-2	TRBD2	.	TRBJ2-3	CASIPAGDSTDTQYF	TGCGCCAGCATCCCGGCGGGGGACTCCACAGATACGCAGTATTTT
TRBV14	.	.	TRBJ1-3	CASSLNPGNTIYF	TGTGCCAGCAGCCTTAACCCTGGAAACACCATATATTTT
TRBV4-3	TRBD2	.	TRBJ2-3	CASSQDYASGSRGTDTQYF	TGCGCCAGCAGCCAAGATTACGCTAGCGGGAGTCGGGGCACAGATACGCAGTATTTT
TRBV7-2	TRBD2	.	TRBJ2-7	CASSLLAGVGYEQYF	TGTGCCAGCAGCCTCCTAGCGGGAGTAGGCTACGAGCAGTACTTC
TRBV19	.	.	TRBJ1-1	CASSMLGDEAFF	TGTGCCAGTAGTATGCTGGGTGATGAAGCTTTCTTT
TRBV6-6	TRBD2	few	TRBJ2-1	CASSYGGGPYNEQFF	TGTGCCAGCAGTTACGGGGGAGGGCCCTACAATGAGCAGTTCTTC
TRBV6-1	.	.	TRBJ2-7	CASSVTGTPVYEQYF	TGTGCCAGCAGTGTAACCGGGACCCCGGTTTACGAGCAGTACTTC
TRBV2	.	.	TRBJ1-1	CASSEQGGNTEAFF	TGTGCCAGCAGTGAACAGGGAGGGAACACTGAAGCTTTCTTT
TRBV9	TRBD1	.	TRBJ2-3	CASSVGTGGSDTQYF	TGTGCCAGCAGCGTCGGGACAGGGGGATCAGATACGCAGTATTTT
TRBV11-2	TRBD1	.	TRBJ1-5	CASSLDVSPRLQDRDQPQHF	TGTGCCAGCAGCTTAGATGTGAGTCCCCGCCTGCAGGACAGGGATCAGCCCCAGCATTTT
TRBV28	TRBD1	few	TRBJ1-2	CASRGQGLYGYTF	TGTGCCAGCAGGGGACAGGGACTCTATGGCTACACCTTC
TRBV30	TRBD1	.	TRBJ1-2	CAWMDRAYYGYTF	TGTGCCTGGATGGACAGGGCCTACTATGGCTACACCTTC
TRBV27	.	.	TRBJ1-6	CASSLLGSSPLHF	TGTGCCAGCAGTTTACTAGGGTCTTCACCCCTCCACTTT
TRBV5-4	.	once	TRBJ2-7	CASSRAYEQYF	TGTGCCAGCAGCCGAGCCTACGAGCAGTACTTC
TRBV10-3	.	.	TRBJ1-5	CAISDAQNQPQHF	TGTGCCATCAGCGATGCCCAGAATCAGCCCCAGCATTTT
TRBV19	TRBD1	.	TRBJ2-7	CASSTVGQGSYEQYF	TGTGCCAGTAGTACCGTGGGACAGGGGTCCTACGAGCAGTACTTC
TRBV18	.	once	TRBJ2-7	CASSPKQTSTYEQYF	TGTGCCAGCTCACCGAAACAGACAAGTACCTACGAGCAGTACTTC
TRBV10-3	.	.	TRBJ1-6	CAISVRGEGGSPLHF	TGTGCCATCAGTGTCCGGGGGGAGGGAGGTTCACCCCTCCACTTT
TRBV5-1	TRBD2	.	TRBJ2-7	CASSFTSGSYEQYF	TGCGCCAGCAGCTTTACTAGCGGCTCCTACGAGCAGTACTTC
TRBV5-6	TRBD2	.	TRBJ2-5	CASSSYWREAQETQYF	TGTGCCAGCAGCTCCTACTGGCGGGAGGCACAAGAGACCCAGTACTTC
TRBV25-1	.	.	TRBJ2-3	CASSDHRIKTDTQYF	TGTGCCAGCAGTGATCACCGTATTAAAACAGATACGCAGTATTTT
TRBV2	.	.	TRBJ1-2	CASSERGSSSYGYTF	TGTGCCAGCAGCGAACGGGGTAGTTCCAGCTATGGCTACACCTTC
TRBV9	TRBD1	.	TRBJ2-5	CASSGTGGLQTQYF	TGTGCCAGCAGCGGCACAGGGGGTCTGCAGACCCAGTACTTC
TRBV20-1	.	.	TRBJ1-1	CSAQKTGGAFF	TGCAGTGCCCAAAAAACCGGGGGAGCTTTCTTT
TRBV29-1	TRBD1	.	TRBJ2-1	CSGLGQGRDEQFF	TGCAGCGGGCTGGGACAGGGTCGCGATGAGCAGTTCTTC
TRBV6-1	TRBD2	.	TRBJ2-5	CASSLAVQETQYF	TGTGCCAGCAGCCTAGCGGTACAAGAGACCCAGTACTTC
TRBV4-1	TRBD1	.	TRBJ1-4	CASSQDDREQKKLFF	TGCGCCAGCAGCCAAGATGACAGGGAACAGAAAAAACTGTTTTTT
TRBV18	TRBD1	.	TRBJ1-1	CASSETGGGTEAFF	TGTGCCAGCTCGGAAACAGGGGGGGGCACTGAAGCTTTCTTT
TRBV6-1	TRBD1	.	TRBJ2-7	CASTQGQGEQYF	TGTGCCAGCACCCAAGGACAGGGCGAGCAGTACTTC
TRBV5-1	.	.	TRBJ2-7	CASSPSQGFALHEQYF	TGCGCCAGCAGCCCGTCACAGGGCTTTGCACTCCACGAGCAGTACTTC
TRBV28	TRBD2	.	TRBJ2-7	CASSSPGLAGEQYF	TGTGCCAGCAGTTCGCCGGGACTAGCGGGCGAGCAGTACTTC
TRBV30	.	.	TRBJ2-7	CAWSRGGDSYEQYF	TGTGCCTGGAGTCGGGGAGGAGATTCCTACGAGCAGTACTTC
TRBV18	.	.	TRBJ2-5	CASSPSQETQYF	TGTGCCAGCTCACCAAGTCAAGAGACCCAGTACTTC
TRBV18	.	.	TRBJ2-6	CASSPFMEGSGANVLTF	TGTGCCAGCTCACCATTCATGGAAGGATCTGGGGCCAACGTCCTGACTTTC
TRBV7-9	TRBD2	.	TRBJ2-5	CASSQLAGLETQYF	TGTGCCAGCAGCCAACTAGCGGGGTTGGAGACCCAGTACTTC
TRBV7-6	.	once	TRBJ2-2	CASSLFAGSRELFF	TGTGCCAGCAGCTTATTCGCGGGGAGCAGGGAGCTGTTTTTT
TRBV10-1	.	.	TRBJ2-7	CASSEDGEYEQYF	TGCGCCAGCAGTGAGGATGGGGAATACGAGCAGTACTTC
TRBV5-1	.	.	TRBJ2-6	CASSLDRGPSGANVLTF	TGCGCCAGCAGCTTGGATAGGGGCCCCTCTGGGGCCAACGTCCTGACTTTC
TRBV19	TRBD1	.	TRBJ2-7	CASSPQGAYEQYF	TGTGCCAGTAGTCCCCAGGGGGCCTACGAGCAGTACTTC
TRBV7-2	TRBD2	.	TRBJ2-2	CASSPNLAGVTGELFF	TGTGCCAGCAGCCCTAACCTAGCGGGAGTCACCGGGGAGCTGTTTTTT
TRBV5-1	TRBD2	.	TRBJ2-3	CASQREEGFDTQYF	TGCGCCAGCCAGCGGGAGGAAGGGTTTGATACGCAGTATTTT
TRBV4-3	TRBD1	.	TRBJ1-2	CASSLRLTGPNYGYTF	TGCGCCAGCAGCCTAAGACTGACAGGGCCCAACTATGGCTACACCTTC
TRBV11-2	.	.	TRBJ1-4	CASSPSPAGWSEKLFF	TGTGCCAGCAGCCCGTCCCCAGCAGGGTGGAGTGAAAAACTGTTTTTT
TRBV30	.	.	TRBJ1-4	CAWNRWGNEKLFF	TGTGCCTGGAATCGGTGGGGGAACGAAAAACTGTTTTTT
TRBV19	.	.	TRBJ1-3	CASRASSGNTIYF	TGTGCCAGTAGGGCAAGCTCTGGAAACACCATATATTTT
TRBV5-6	.	.	TRBJ1-1	CASSLGKGVKYTEAFF	TGTGCCAGCAGCTTAGGTAAGGGGGTGAAGTACACTGAAGCTTTCTTT
TRBV2	.	.	TRBJ2-3	CASSPRWGFWTDTQYF	TGTGCCAGCAGTCCCCGGTGGGGATTTTGGACAGATACGCAGTATTTT
TRBV11-2	.	.	TRBJ1-2	CASSPQGRNYGYTF	TGTGCCAGCAGCCCCCAGGGCAGGAACTATGGCTACACCTTC
TRBV7-2	TRBD2	.	TRBJ2-1	CASRRLTSGSGNEQFF	TGTGCCAGCAGACGACTTACTAGCGGGAGCGGGAATGAGCAGTTCTTC
TRBV28	.	.	TRBJ2-7	CASSNAPDPYEQYF	TGTGCCAGCAGCAACGCCCCGGATCCCTACGAGCAGTACTTC
TRBV5-1	TRBD2	.	TRBJ2-3	CASTHSGGSADTQYF	TGCGCCAGCACACATAGCGGGGGAAGCGCAGATACGCAGTATTTT